Following are 25 T cell receptor beta chains from one sample sequenced in a study of T-cell memory formation after mild COVID-19 (dated by TCRdb to the early 2020s). Preparation of the library involved 5' RACE. These reads were obtained on an Illumina NovaSeq 6000. TCRdb cleaned the public reads at Q25 with fastp, built clones with MiXCR and kept in-frame beta chains. Rows are combined by CDR3 protein, so each entry shows the most common genes and DNA. Counted in this sample were 210,000 or so distinct CDR3 sequences; roughly a tenth of them appeared once. The ten largest make up around 3.3% of the sample. The specimen sequenced was PBMCs or a T cell subset sorted from them (not recorded which). These receptors were collected from a young man who had mild COVID-19 (a few samples of this study predate the infection). The sample titles of this study are shuffled in the database, so cell type and time point are left out; the donor was told from shared clones.

J is TRBJ2-3 and V is TRBV7-2; perhaps TRBD1 as D (5 bases). The V gene's germline CDR1 is SGHTA and CDR2 FQGNSA. This CDR3 has 16 amino acids. V dropped 3 bases and J dropped 3 bases, with 16 bases sitting between them. Written as DNA, the CDR3 is TGTGCCAGCAGCTTCCTGCCCTTGTCAGGGACAGATACGCAGTATTTT. Translation gives CASSFLPLSGTDTQYF.

This clonotype was detected ten times or more. The rearrangement joins TRBV21-1 to TRBJ1-2; the table's D call TRBD1 went unverified against the DNA. TRBV21-1 is tagged as a pseudogene. This CDR3 is 15 amino acids long. In DNA, the CDR3 is TGTGCCAGCAGCAAAGGGGGCAAGGGGAACTATGGCTACACCTTC. Residues: CASSKGGKGNYGYTF.

This chain uses TRBV20-1 with TRBJ1-2; D is unresolved. The V and J ends lost 6 bases and 3 bases respectively, with 5 bases between them. Germline CDR1 reads DFQATT; CDR2 reads SNEGSKA (reference sequence). This CDR3 contains 10 residues. In DNA form, the CDR3 reads TGCAGTGCGGCGGACTATGGCTACACCTTC. Translating it yields CSAADYGYTF.

This clonotype was counted many times. This chain links TRBV4-3 with TRBJ2-7; tentatively, D is TRBD2 (5 bases). This CDR3 has 13 amino acids. Germline V gives CDR1 LGHNA, CDR2 YSLEER. The germline V and J ends were trimmed by 2 bases and 7 bases, with 12 bases remaining between them. The DNA of the CDR3 is TGCGCCAGCAGCCAAATTGCGGGCGGAGAGCAGTACGTC. This gives the protein CASSQIAGGEQYV.

This clonotype came up a few times. This chain joins TRBV7-9 and TRBJ1-5; D might be TRBD1 (6 bases). The CDR3 is made up of 14 amino acids. Germline loops: CDR1 SEHNR, CDR2 FQNEAQ (reference sequence). Trimming took 5 bases from V and 7 from J, leaving 15 bases between them. CDR3 amino acids: CASSGTSSKQPQHF. The CDR3 DNA follows: TGTGCCAGCAGCGGGACATCTTCCAAACAGCCCCAGCATTTT.

This clonotype was picked up a small number of times. The gene calls are TRBV25-1 and TRBJ1-1, with D unresolved. The germline V gene has CDR1 MGHDK and CDR2 SYGVNS. This CDR3 has 15 amino acids. The germline V and J ends were trimmed by 6 bases and 4 bases, with 18 bases remaining between them. The CDR3 sequence: CASRVMKGLITEAFF. The DNA of the CDR3 is TGTGCCAGCAGAGTTATGAAGGGTTTGATCACTGAAGCTTTCTTT.

In its sample, this clonotype was seen a few times. In DNA form, the CDR3 reads TGTGCCAGCAGCCAAGATCCAGGAACGGATCAGCCCCAGCATTTT. Amino acid sequence: CASSQDPGTDQPQHF. The chain combines TRBV4-2 with TRBJ1-5; no definite D call. This CDR3 is 15 amino acids long. Germline CDR1 reads LGHNA; CDR2 reads YNFKEQ. V was trimmed by 0 bases and J by 5 bases, leaving 11 bases between them.

The table lists this clonotype with a few counts. The genes are TRBV5-1 and TRBJ1-2, with unresolved D. Trimming took 4 bases from V and 4 from J, leaving 14 bases between them. Germline lookup yields CDR1 SGHRS and CDR2 YFSETQ. The CDR3 runs 14 residues. The chain's CDR3 is CASSHNGMVYGYTF. The CDR3 DNA follows: TGCGCCAGCAGCCACAACGGAATGGTCTATGGCTACACCTTC.

The chain couples TRBV19 to TRBJ1-1; D call uncertain. CDR1 and CDR2 (germline): LNHDA, SQIVND (reference sequence). V was shortened by 8 bases and J by 0 bases, with 10 bases between the two germline ends. The CDR3 loop spans 13 amino acids. CDR3 nucleotides: TGTGCCAGTCAGTATACAATGAACACTGAAGCTTTCTTT. The encoded protein is CASQYTMNTEAFF.

The rearrangement links TRBV14 to TRBJ2-5, with D tentatively TRBD2 (5 bases). The CDR3 sequence is 16 residues long. CDR1 is SGHDN, CDR2 FVKESK, per germline. Trimming removed 0 bases at V and 3 bases at J, with 14 bases between. This CDR3 reads CASSQDGWRAKETQYF. The DNA of the CDR3 is TGTGCCAGCAGCCAAGACGGATGGCGGGCCAAAGAGACCCAGTACTTC. Together with reference TRBV14 and TRBJ2-5, the CDR3 gives the full variable domain: EAGVTQFPSHSVIEKGQTVTLRCDPISGHDNLYWYRRVMGKEIKFLLHFVKESKQDESGMPNNRFLAERTGGTYSTLKVQPAELEDSGVYFCASSQDGWRAKETQYFGPGTRLLVL.

V gene TRBV10-2 combines with J gene TRBJ2-1, with D uncertain. Germline values: CDR1 WSHSY, CDR2 SAAADI. CDR3 length equals 16 residues. V was cut by 0 bases and J by 0 bases, with 9 bases left in between. CDR3 in amino acids: CASSESNIGSYNEQFF. The CDR3, as DNA: TGCGCCAGCAGTGAGTCGAACATCGGCTCCTACAATGAGCAGTTCTTC.

This sequence joins TRBV9 and TRBJ1-6; a possible D gene is TRBD1 (5 bases). This CDR3 is built from 15 residues. The V end was cut by 4 bases, the J end by 12 bases, with 20 bases between. Germline-derived CDR1 and CDR2 are SGDLS and YYNGEE. This CDR3 is CASSTSDRPGVPLHF. The CDR3 DNA sequence: TGTGCCAGCAGCACCTCCGATAGGCCGGGGGTACCCCTCCACTTT.

This clonotype has just a few counts. V and J are TRBV20-1 and TRBJ2-7, with 11 bases identical to TRBD1. The germline gives CDR1 DFQATT, CDR2 SNEGSKA (reference sequence). The V gene end was trimmed by 6 bases and the J gene end by 4 bases; junction bases not matched to a gene: 8. This CDR3 contains 14 residues. The CDR3, as DNA: TGCAGTGCCCCCCGGGGACAGGGGGGTTACGAGCAGTACGTC. As protein: CSAPRGQGGYEQYV.

This clonotype was counted at least ten times. V and J are TRBV11-2 and TRBJ2-5; 7 bases map to TRBD2. In germline, CDR1 is SGHAT, CDR2 FQNNGV. CDR3 length: 16 amino acids. V was clipped by 3 bases and J by 0 bases; unmatched bases: 7. The CDR3 spells CASSFIRLADQETQYF. Here the CDR3 DNA reads TGTGCCAGCAGCTTTATCAGGCTAGCGGACCAAGAGACCCAGTACTTC.

The rearrangement links TRBV20-1 to TRBJ1-4; 7 bases are a match to TRBD1. Germline loops: CDR1 DFQATT, CDR2 SNEGSKA (reference sequence). V lost 6 bases to trimming and J lost 3 bases; unmatched junction nucleotides: 4. The CDR3 loop spans 13 amino acids. The CDR3 reads CSARGVANEKLFF. CDR3 in DNA: TGCAGTGCCAGGGGGGTGGCTAATGAAAAACTGTTTTTT.

The chain uses TRBV7-2 and TRBJ2-3, with D maybe TRBD2 (7 bases). CDR3 length: 14 amino acids. Per the germline V gene, CDR1 is SGHTA and CDR2 is FQGNSA. The V gene lost 5 bases and the J gene lost 6 bases, with 15 bases spanning the gap. The CDR3 DNA reads as TGTGCCAGCAGCCCGAGGGGGGGCATGGATACGCAGTATTTT. Amino acid sequence: CASSPRGGMDTQYF.

Ten or more counts support this clonotype. This chain uses TRBV7-2 with TRBJ2-2, with 7 positions matching TRBD1. This CDR3 is 16 amino acids long. The germline V gene has CDR1 SGHTA and CDR2 FQGNSA. Unmatched junction bases numbered 10, after V lost 1 base and J lost 8 bases. This CDR3 reads CASSLGDRATAGELFF. The CDR3 DNA follows: TGTGCCAGCAGCTTAGGAGACAGGGCGACGGCTGGGGAGCTGTTTTTT.

This clonotype was recorded a few times. This chain links TRBV7-8 with TRBJ1-5; no clear D. With 3 bases removed from V and 7 bases from J, the gap between germline ends came to 10 bases. Germline CDR1 and CDR2: SGHVS and FQNEAQ. The CDR3 has 13 amino acids. Here the CDR3 reads CASSLGFRQPQHF. The CDR3 nucleotides read TGTGCCAGCAGCTTGGGGTTTAGACAGCCCCAGCATTTT. Drawing the rest from reference TRBV7-8 and TRBJ1-5, the complete variable domain is GAGVSQSPRYKVAKRGQDVALRCDPISGHVSLFWYQQALGQGPEFLTYFQNEAQLDKSGLPSDRFFAERPEGSVSTLKIQRTQQEDSAVYLCASSLGFRQPQHFGDGTRLSIL.

The genes are TRBV7-2 and TRBJ2-4, with 7 bases identical to TRBD1. The ends lost 5 bases at V and 2 bases at J; junction bases unmatched: 6. The CDR3 contains 15 residues. Germline CDR1 and CDR2: SGHTA and FQGNSA. CDR3 in amino acids: CASSLRTGTKNIQYF. Here the CDR3 DNA reads TGTGCCAGCAGCCTAAGGACAGGAACCAAAAACATTCAGTACTTC.

This clonotype was seen a few times. V is TRBV4-1 and J is TRBJ1-5, with D maybe TRBD1 (5 bases). V lost 0 bases and J 7 bases, leaving 10 bases between the germline ends. The CDR3 length is 14 residues. Germline V gives CDR1 MGHRA, CDR2 YSYEKL. The CDR3 sequence is CASSQEAGRQPQHF. CDR3 in DNA: TGCGCCAGCAGCCAAGAGGCAGGGCGGCAGCCCCAGCATTTT.

This clonotype appeared many times. The chain links TRBV5-1 to TRBJ2-6, with TRBD1 matching 7 bases. This CDR3 contains 16 residues. Trimming removed 4 bases from V and 4 bases from J; junction bases left unmatched: 8. Germline lookup yields CDR1 SGHRS and CDR2 YFSETQ. This CDR3 is CASSGSTGSGANVLTF. In nucleotides, the CDR3 is TGCGCCAGCAGCGGTTCGACAGGGTCCGGGGCCAACGTCCTGACTTTC.

This clonotype was seen a few times. The chain uses TRBV7-2 and TRBJ1-4; possible D gene TRBD1, 6 bases. The length of the CDR3 is 16 residues. V was shortened by 3 bases and J by 0 bases, with 11 bases between the two germline ends. The germline gives CDR1 SGHTA, CDR2 FQGNSA. CDR3 loop: CASSFLAGATNEKLFF. CDR3 DNA sequence: TGTGCCAGCAGCTTCCTTGCAGGGGCAACTAATGAAAAACTGTTTTTT.

The chain joins TRBV5-1 to TRBJ2-2, with unresolved D. Trimming removed 0 bases at V and 2 bases at J, with 11 bases between. The germline gives CDR1 SGHRS, CDR2 YFSETQ. The CDR3 runs to 16 residues. The chain's CDR3 is CASSLVVGTNTGELFF. CDR3 DNA sequence: TGCGCCAGCAGCTTGGTGGTAGGAACCAACACCGGGGAGCTGTTTTTT.

This clonotype appeared a few times. The CDR3 DNA sequence: TGCAGTGCCGGTGGGTTAAATTCACCCCTCCACTTT. This sequence encodes CSAGGLNSPLHF. The J gene is TRBJ1-6, the V gene TRBV20-1; no firm D call. V gave up 6 bases and J gave up 7 bases, with 10 bases separating them. The CDR3 has 12 amino acids. CDR1 is DFQATT, CDR2 SNEGSKA, per germline (reference sequence).

This clonotype was seen a handful of times. The J gene is TRBJ1-5, the V gene TRBV12-3 or TRBV12-4; D remains unclear. This CDR3 is 11 amino acids long. Trimming removed 10 bases from V and 10 bases from J, with 14 bases in between. The CDR3 is CATSVAPPQHF. The CDR3 nucleotides are TGTGCCACCTCCGTCGCCCCACCCCAGCATTTT.